This T cell receptor (beta chain) was observed in a study of OX40 agonist ivuxolimab in advanced cancers. Germline V lookup: CDR1 LGHNA, CDR2 YNFKEQ. J was trimmed by 0 bases and V by 4 bases; bases with no gene match: 8. CDR3 length: 17 amino acids. Clones were sequenced by immunoSEQ multiplex PCR, and TCRdb holds only the in-frame ones, with some missing. In the table there are under 90,000 clones, over 85% of which are singletons. The TCR comes from an adult with an advanced solid tumor such as melanoma, head and neck, liver or kidney cancer. Source: CD4+ or CD8+ T cells sorted from blood, taken in a trial of the OX40 agonist ivuxolimab. The rearrangement uses TRBV4-2 and TRBJ2-7; 11 bases line up with TRBD2. The CDR3 DNA sequence: TGTGCCAGCAGCCGAAGACTAGCGGGACAGAGCTCCTACGAGCAGTACTTC. Amino acids: CASSRRLAGQSSYEQYF.